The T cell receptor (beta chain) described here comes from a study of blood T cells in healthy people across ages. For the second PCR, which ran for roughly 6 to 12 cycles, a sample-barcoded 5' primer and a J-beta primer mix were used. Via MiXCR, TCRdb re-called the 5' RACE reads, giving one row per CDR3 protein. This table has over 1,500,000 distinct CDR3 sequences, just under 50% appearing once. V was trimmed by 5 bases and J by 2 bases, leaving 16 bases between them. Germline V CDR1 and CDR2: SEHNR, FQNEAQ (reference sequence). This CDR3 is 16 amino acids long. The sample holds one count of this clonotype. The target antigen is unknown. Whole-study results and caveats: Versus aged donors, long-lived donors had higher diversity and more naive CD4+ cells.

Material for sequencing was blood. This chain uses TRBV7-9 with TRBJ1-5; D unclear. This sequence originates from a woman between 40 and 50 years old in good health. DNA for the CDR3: TGTGCCAGCAGCGGGCCTTTGGAGATCGGCAATCAGCCCCAGCATTTT. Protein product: CASSGPLEIGNQPQHF.